This T cell receptor (beta chain) was sequenced for a study of Ad26.COV2.S vaccination and SARS-CoV-2 variants. Treatment given: some 19 received Ad26.COV2.S at low or high dose, single or two shots; several received placebo; per-sample allocation not given. Collection of the samples took place on day 63 after the first injection of vaccine or placebo. Sequenced by immunoSEQ multiplex PCR; TCRdb stores in-frame clones only, minus some. The sample contains 200,000 to 300,000 clones, roughly 90% of which appear only once. This CDR3 is built from 15 residues. The ends lost 4 bases at V and 2 bases at J; junction bases unmatched: 6. Germline CDR1 SGHRS, CDR2 YFSETQ.

The receptor was derived from a person aged 18-65 years who received the Ad26.COV2.S COVID-19 vaccine or a placebo. This sample comprised peripheral blood, obtained in a trial of Ad26.COV2.S vaccine versus placebo. The J gene is TRBJ2-7, the V gene TRBV5-1; 10 positions match TRBD2. CDR3 region: CASSPLAGDPYEQYF. In nucleotides, the CDR3 is TGCGCCAGCAGCCCCCTAGCGGGGGACCCCTACGAGCAGTACTTC.